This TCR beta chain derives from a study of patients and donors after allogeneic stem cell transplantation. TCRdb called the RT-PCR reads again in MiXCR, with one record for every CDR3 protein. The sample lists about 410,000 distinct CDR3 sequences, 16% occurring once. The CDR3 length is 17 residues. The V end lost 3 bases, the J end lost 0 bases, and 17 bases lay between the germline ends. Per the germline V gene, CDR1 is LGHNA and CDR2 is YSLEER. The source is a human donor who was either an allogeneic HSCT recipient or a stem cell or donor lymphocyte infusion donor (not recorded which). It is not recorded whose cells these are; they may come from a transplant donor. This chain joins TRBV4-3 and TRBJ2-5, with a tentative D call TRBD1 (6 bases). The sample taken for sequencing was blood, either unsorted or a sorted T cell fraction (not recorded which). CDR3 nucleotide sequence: TGCGCCAGCAGCCAGGAGTGGGGGCTAGGGTACCAAGAGACCCAGTACTTC. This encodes CASSQEWGLGYQETQYF.